This T cell receptor (beta chain) was documented in a study of Graves' ophthalmopathy and Graves' hyperthyroidism. Whole-study context: Sampling took place at initial diagnosis, with peripheral blood obtained before any treatment.

Per germline, CDR1 LNHDA and CDR2 SQIVND (reference sequence). With V trimmed by 5 bases and J by 4 bases, 7 bases remained unmatched. There are 14 residues in the CDR3. This clonotype was recorded many times. Amplification of TCR beta CDR3 regions used RNA transcripts. Following a first-round RT-PCR that used HTBI primers, a second-round multiplex PCR was carried out. TCRdb processed the multiplex PCR reads anew with MiXCR; each CDR3 protein has one entry. The sample lists hundreds of thousands of distinct CDR3 sequences; about 38% were seen once. The clonotype was recovered from an adult man with Graves' ophthalmopathy. Material for sequencing was peripheral blood. This chain links TRBV19 with TRBJ1-1; 7 bases align to TRBD1. The CDR3 region is CASSPRQGFTEAFF. CDR3 bases: TGTGCCAGTAGTCCGCGACAGGGATTCACTGAAGCTTTCTTT.